The clone carrying this T cell receptor beta chain was seen at least ten times. This record belongs to a study of regulatory T cells in long-lasting Graves disease. Time point: persistent/refractory GD, antithyroid drugs over 5 years with positive TRAb. PBMC RNA served as the TCR library source. In building TCR beta libraries, iRepertoire HTBI primers were used together with Arm-PCR of CDR3 regions. TCRdb processed the multiplex PCR reads anew with MiXCR; each CDR3 protein has one entry. Among fewer than 400,000 distinct CDR3 sequences listed, 20% to 25% were seen once. Material: peripheral blood mononuclear cells (PBMCs), obtained when the disease was refractory, from a patient treated with antithyroid drugs. The receptor was derived from a female donor with Graves disease.

Here the CDR3 DNA reads TGCAGTGCTAGAGATGGGGAACTCGCCAAAAACATTCAGTACTTC. Translating gives CSARDGELAKNIQYF. The chain combines TRBV20-1 with TRBJ2-4; D unresolved. The CDR3 totals 15 residues. Germline-derived CDR1 and CDR2 are DFQATT and SNEGSKA (reference sequence). Deletions cut 0 bases from V and 1 base from J, with 10 bases between.